Each of the 9 T cell receptor beta chains below was sequenced from the same sample in a study of blood T cell repertoires in COVID-19. Data came from immunoSEQ multiplex PCR; TCRdb stores just in-frame clones and leaves some out. This sample has about 26,000 clones, with roughly 80% found just once. Sequenced material: peripheral blood. The receptors stem from a man aged 50 to 60 with active or convalescent COVID-19.

The chain has TRBV10-2 and TRBJ2-3, with 7 bases aligning to TRBD2. CDR1 and CDR2 from the germline V gene are WSHSY and SAAADI. The CDR3 length is 14 residues. The V and J ends lost 10 bases and 2 bases, in that order; junction bases with no gene match: 9. Here the CDR3 reads CATDGGRLTDTQYF. The CDR3 DNA reads as TGCGCCACCGATGGCGGGAGACTCACAGATACGCAGTATTTT.

The rearrangement joins TRBV5-4 to TRBJ2-1, with 7 bases identical to TRBD1. V gave up 4 bases and J gave up 7 bases; unmatched junction bases: 14. The CDR3 length is 16 residues. Germline CDR1 reads SGHNT; CDR2 reads YYREEE (reference sequence). CDR3 sequence: CASSGDQQNRGNEQFF. The CDR3 DNA reads as TGTGCCAGCAGCGGGGACCAACAGAACAGGGGTAATGAGCAGTTCTTC.

The chain recombines TRBV20-1 with TRBJ2-1; the match to TRBD1 covers 9 bases. This CDR3 comprises 15 residues. Per the germline V gene, CDR1 is DFQATT and CDR2 is SNEGSKA (reference sequence). V gave up 3 bases and J gave up 7 bases; unmatched junction bases: 10. In DNA form, the CDR3 reads TGCAGTGCTAGTCCCGACAGGGGGTATGGAAATGAGCAGTTCTTC. It yields the protein CSASPDRGYGNEQFF.

The chain couples TRBV14 to TRBJ2-7; D uncertain. The germline V gene has CDR1 SGHDN and CDR2 FVKESK. This CDR3 contains 12 residues. Between the trimmed V and J ends, which lost 4 bases and 3 bases, there was a span of 7 bases. CDR3 sequence (DNA): TGTGCCAGCAGCCCAGCGAACTACGAGCAGTACTTC. This translates into CASSPANYEQYF.

The chain recombines TRBV19 with TRBJ2-1; 8 bases are a match to TRBD2. The CDR3 runs to 16 residues. V trimming: 2 bases; J trimming: 4 bases; junction bases outside the gene matches: 7. In germline, CDR1 is LNHDA, CDR2 SQIVND (reference sequence). The CDR3 sequence: CASSISGGRSYNEQFF. For the CDR3, the DNA is TGTGCCAGTAGTATAAGTGGCGGGAGGTCTTACAATGAGCAGTTCTTC.

In DNA form, the CDR3 reads TGTGCCAGCAGTGAATATTGGAGCTCTGGAAACACCATATATTTT. Its translation is CASSEYWSSGNTIYF. The chain couples TRBV6-1 to TRBJ1-3; D gene unclear. The CDR3 is made up of 15 amino acids. Deletions cut 2 bases from V and 0 bases from J, with 8 bases between. CDR1 and CDR2 from the germline V gene are MNHNS and SASEGT.

The chain joins TRBV29-1 to TRBJ2-1; 7 bases agree with TRBD2. Germline V gives CDR1 SQVTM, CDR2 ANQGSEA. Germline trimming cut 7 bases from V and 2 bases from J; bases unmatched to any gene: 5. The CDR3 totals 13 residues. Here the CDR3 DNA reads TGCAGCGCAAGCGGGGAAACCTACAATGAGCAGTTCTTC. Translation gives CSASGETYNEQFF.

The chain is built from TRBV10-2 and TRBJ1-6; a possible D gene is TRBD1 (6 bases). Germline lookup yields CDR1 WSHSY and CDR2 SAAADI. The CDR3 is 17 amino acids. V was clipped by 2 bases and J by 9 bases, with 20 bases between them. The CDR3 DNA sequence: TGCGCCAGCAGTGAGACGGGGGGCGGGGGCGCAGGTTCACCCCTCCACTTT. Protein: CASSETGGGGAGSPLHF.

V usage is TRBV30 and J usage is TRBJ1-1; possibly TRBD1 for D (6 bases). V gave up 4 bases and J gave up 7 bases, with 16 bases separating them. CDR1 is GTSNPN, CDR2 SVGIG, per germline (reference sequence). The CDR3 loop spans 13 amino acids. The CDR3 is CAWTKQTGYEAFF. CDR3 sequence (DNA): TGTGCCTGGACCAAACAGACAGGTTATGAAGCTTTCTTT.